The next 18 T cell receptor beta chains were all read from a single sample in a study of blood T cell repertoires in COVID-19. This table comes from immunoSEQ multiplex PCR, and its TCRdb copy is limited to in-frame clones, with some not included. This repertoire shows fewer than 150,000 clones, 80% to 90% found once; its top ten account for 11%. Sequenced: peripheral blood. The receptors here all came from a woman of 80 years or more with acute or convalescent COVID-19.

The rearrangement links TRBV6-1 to TRBJ1-5; no clear D gene. V gave up 0 bases and J gave up 0 bases, with 6 bases separating them. Germline V lookup: CDR1 MNHNS, CDR2 SASEGT. The CDR3 runs 15 residues. The CDR3 is CASSEAISSNQPQHF. CDR3 coding DNA: TGTGCCAGCAGTGAAGCGATCAGTAGCAATCAGCCCCAGCATTTT.

The rearrangement joins TRBV30 to TRBJ2-3; a possible D gene is TRBD1 (6 bases). Between the trimmed V and J ends, which lost 2 bases and 3 bases, there was a span of 9 bases. CDR1 GTSNPN and CDR2 SVGIG come from the germline V gene (reference sequence). CDR3 length: 13 residues. CDR3 sequence reads: CAWSFQGTDTQYF. As DNA, the CDR3 is TGTGCCTGGAGTTTTCAGGGGACAGATACGCAGTATTTT.

The chain recombines TRBV21-1 with TRBJ1-5. TRBV21-1 is an annotated pseudogene. The CDR3 extends over 17 amino acids. CDR3 nucleotides: TGTGCCAGCAGCAAAGTCCCGAGGGGAGGGCAAAATCAGCCCCAGCATTTT. Translated: CASSKVPRGGQNQPQHF.

This sequence joins TRBV9 and TRBJ2-3; D remains unclear. Germline CDR1 and CDR2: SGDLS and YYNGEE. The CDR3 covers 16 residues. V gave up 0 bases and J gave up 1 base, with 12 bases separating them. CDR3 sequence: CASSVGRAPGTDTQYF. CDR3 sequence (DNA): TGTGCCAGCAGCGTAGGAAGAGCTCCCGGCACAGATACGCAGTATTTT.

V gene TRBV30 combines with J gene TRBJ1-1; D unresolved. Germline V gene lookup returns CDR1 GTSNPN and CDR2 SVGIG (reference sequence). This CDR3 is 13 amino acids long. The V end lost 0 bases, the J end lost 2 bases, and 7 bases lay between the germline ends. Here the CDR3 reads CAWSVQHNTEAFF. The CDR3 DNA sequence: TGTGCCTGGAGTGTACAACATAACACTGAAGCTTTCTTT. Full variable domain (missing parts from reference TRBV30 and TRBJ1-1): SQTIHQWPATLVQPVGSPLSLECTVEGTSNPNLYWYRQAAGRGLQLLFYSVGIGQISSEVPQNLSASRPQDRQFILSSKKLLLSDSGFYLCAWSVQHNTEAFFGQGTRLTVV.

This clone was seen just once. This chain links TRBV7-2 with TRBJ2-3; 10 bases are a match to TRBD1. V shed 1 base, J shed 4 bases, and the junction held 8 bases outside the gene matches. The germline CDR1 and CDR2 sequences are SGHTA and FQGNSA. The CDR3 is 17 amino acids. The CDR3 DNA reads as TGTGCCAGCAGCTTAGTGTCAGTGACAGGGGGCCCAGATACGCAGTATTTT. Translated: CASSLVSVTGGPDTQYF.

The chain is built from TRBV5-1 and TRBJ1-1; D uncertain. The CDR3 loop spans 15 amino acids. V was trimmed by 0 bases and J by 4 bases, leaving 13 bases between them. Germline V gene data show CDR1 as SGHRS and CDR2 as YFSETQ. The CDR3 sequence is CASSLDGVWGTEAFF. In nucleotides, the CDR3 is TGCGCCAGCAGCTTGGACGGGGTTTGGGGCACTGAAGCTTTCTTT.

The rearrangement joins TRBV12-3 or TRBV12-4 to TRBJ1-1, with no clear D. There are 12 residues in the CDR3. The V gene lost 6 bases and the J gene lost 11 bases, with 16 bases spanning the gap. This CDR3 reads CASSPVGSGAFF. The CDR3, as DNA: TGTGCCAGCAGCCCCGTGGGGTCGGGGGCTTTCTTT.

V and J are TRBV4-1 and TRBJ2-5; TRBD2 agrees at 8 bases. In germline, CDR1 is MGHRA, CDR2 YSYEKL. There are 17 residues in the CDR3. V lost 1 base and J lost 4; bases outside the gene matches: 11. The CDR3 DNA is TGCGCCAGCAGCCAAGCGGTCTCGCGGGGGGTGAGAGAGACCCAGTACTTC. This gives the protein CASSQAVSRGVRETQYF.

The genes are TRBV12-5 and TRBJ1-5; a possible D gene is TRBD1 (5 bases). Trimming cost V 7 bases and J 4 bases, with 11 bases left between them. This CDR3 is 13 amino acids long. Per the germline V gene, CDR1 is LGHNT and CDR2 is FRNRAP. CDR3 coding DNA: TGTGCTAGTGCCCTCCCAGGGAATCAGCCCCAGCATTTT. It translates to CASALPGNQPQHF.

For the CDR3, the DNA is TGTGCCAGCAGTTCCCGGACAGGATCTAAGCATTTT. As protein: CASSSRTGSKHF. The rearrangement joins TRBV6-6 to TRBJ1-5; 7 bases agree with TRBD1. Germline CDR1 is MNHNY and CDR2 is SVGAGI (reference sequence). After removal of 4 bases from V and 14 bases from J, the junction contained 8 bases not matched to a gene. This CDR3 contains 12 residues.

The genes are TRBV5-1 and TRBJ2-5, with D perhaps matching TRBD1 (6 bases). Germline values: CDR1 SGHRS, CDR2 YFSETQ. Trimming took off 1 base at V and 7 bases at J, with 11 bases between the two ends. This CDR3 spans 13 amino acids. In DNA, the CDR3 is TGCGCCAGCAGCTTGTTGGTAGGGGGGACCCAGTACTTC. It specifies CASSLLVGGTQYF.

This clone was counted only a few times. The sample contains more than one DNA sequence encoding this CDR3. The chain carries TRBV6-5 and TRBJ1-5; no reliable D call. Germline V gene lookup returns CDR1 MNHEY and CDR2 SVGAGI. The CDR3 contains 14 residues. Trimming left V 0 bases short and J 7 bases short, with 10 bases between. The CDR3 DNA follows: TGTGCCAGCAGTTACTCACGGGGAGGACAGCCCCAGCATTTT. Encoded protein: CASSYSRGGQPQHF.

The CDR3 is CATSRVTGSSTGELFF. For the CDR3, the DNA is TGTGCCACCAGCAGAGTTACAGGTTCGAGCACCGGGGAGCTGTTTTTT. The rearrangement uses TRBV15 and TRBJ2-2, with a weak D call TRBD1 (5 bases). V was shortened by 1 base and J by 4 bases, with 13 bases between the two germline ends. CDR3 size: 16 residues. CDR1 and CDR2 (germline): LNHNV, YYDKDF (reference sequence). Full variable domain (rest looked up from reference TRBV15 and TRBJ2-2): DAMVIQNPRYQVTQFGKPVTLSCSQTLNHNVMYWYQQKSSQAPKLLFHYYDKDFNNEADTPDNFQSRRPNTSFCFLDIRSPGLGDTAMYLCATSRVTGSSTGELFFGEGSRLTVL.

The V gene is TRBV5-3, the J gene TRBJ1-5; maybe TRBD1 (6 bases). TRBV5-3 is labeled an ORF, and its function is uncertain. The ends were cut back, 4 bases at V and 6 bases at J, with 11 bases in the middle. This CDR3 has 13 amino acids. This CDR3 is CARSAAGAQPQHF. The CDR3 DNA reads as TGTGCCAGAAGCGCGGCAGGGGCTCAGCCCCAGCATTTT.

In DNA form, the CDR3 reads TGTGCCAGCAGTTTCAACCTCGGGGGTATTAATGGCTACACCTTC. Translating it yields CASSFNLGGINGYTF. The rearrangement joins TRBV6-2 or TRBV6-3 to TRBJ1-2; D might be TRBD1 (5 bases). This CDR3 is 15 amino acids long. V shed 4 bases and J shed 6 bases, with 18 bases lying between them. Germline CDR1 MNHEY, CDR2 SVGEGT.

V and J are TRBV30 and TRBJ1-1, with 7 bases identical to TRBD1. CDR3 length: 15 residues. V was clipped by 3 bases and J by 3 bases; unmatched bases: 10. The germline V gene encodes CDR1 GTSNPN and CDR2 SVGIG (reference sequence). CDR3 region: CAWRSDREWYTEAFF. The CDR3, as DNA: TGTGCCTGGAGGTCTGACAGGGAATGGTACACTGAAGCTTTCTTT. The full variable domain, in which reference TRBV30 and TRBJ1-1 provide the parts outside the CDR3, is SQTIHQWPATLVQPVGSPLSLECTVEGTSNPNLYWYRQAAGRGLQLLFYSVGIGQISSEVPQNLSASRPQDRQFILSSKKLLLSDSGFYLCAWRSDREWYTEAFFGQGTRLTVV.

The genes are TRBV5-1 and TRBJ2-7; 10 bases fit TRBD1. The CDR3 loop spans 13 amino acids. V trimming: 3 bases; J trimming: 7 bases; junction bases outside the gene matches: 4. The germline gives CDR1 SGHRS, CDR2 YFSETQ. The CDR3 reads CASSSGQGIEQYF. CDR3 sequence (DNA): TGCGCCAGCAGCTCGGGACAGGGGATAGAGCAGTACTTC.